A selection of T cell receptor beta chains follows, all from one sample in a study of technical replicates of blood from a few donors. The repertoire was sequenced with immunoSEQ multiplex PCR; TCRdb's copy has only in-frame clones and lacks some. The sample consists of tens of thousands of clones, just over 95% of them appearing once. Material for sequencing was T cells isolated from PBMCs. These receptors were obtained from a human donor in good health. CDR3s include the opening cysteine and the closing phenylalanine or tryptophan. A D gene is named only where the DNA matches it firmly. A clone size is listed for some rows: how often the clone was seen (once, few, many), or a class if it is expanded.

size	D	V	J	CDR3	DNA
.	TRBD1	TRBV2	TRBJ2-1	CASKGGQGYNEQFF	TGTGCCAGCAAGGGGGGACAGGGTTACAATGAGCAGTTCTTC
once	TRBD1	TRBV5-1	TRBJ2-7	CASTRQGTSVPSYEQYF	TGCGCCAGCACTCGACAGGGAACCAGCGTGCCCTCCTACGAGCAGTACTTC
once	.	TRBV19	TRBJ2-2	CASSPNRNSGELFF	TGTGCCAGTAGTCCCAACAGGAACTCCGGGGAGCTGTTTTTT
.	TRBD1	TRBV2	TRBJ2-7	CASSAQGYEQYF	TGTGCCAGCAGCGCACAGGGGTACGAGCAGTACTTC
.	TRBD1	TRBV27	TRBJ1-2	CASSPWTGVRGYTF	TGTGCCAGCAGTCCATGGACAGGGGTAAGGGGCTACACCTTC
.	.	TRBV4-1	TRBJ1-5	CASSQVQMGQPQHF	TGCGCCAGCAGCCAAGTACAGATGGGTCAGCCCCAGCATTTT
.	.	TRBV9	TRBJ1-6	CASSGGDSPLHF	TGTGCCAGCAGCGGCGGGGATTCACCCCTCCACTTT
.	.	TRBV30	TRBJ1-5	CAWSVRGSSYSNQPQHF	TGTGCCTGGAGTGTACGGGGGAGTTCATATAGCAATCAGCCCCAGCATTTT
.	.	TRBV7-9	TRBJ2-1	CASSLLSISLYNEQFF	TGTGCCAGCAGCTTACTTTCTATTAGCCTTTACAATGAGCAGTTCTTC
.	TRBD1	TRBV7-6	TRBJ1-4	CASTPGSFRTGGFGKLFF	TGTGCCAGCACCCCGGGGTCCTTCCGGACAGGGGGCTTTGGAAAACTGTTTTTT
.	.	TRBV5-1	TRBJ1-1	CASSFGEGMNTEAFF	TGCGCCAGCAGCTTCGGGGAGGGCATGAACACTGAAGCTTTCTTT
.	TRBD2	TRBV7-9	TRBJ2-3	CASSLGTSGSDTQYF	TGTGCCAGCAGCTTAGGGACTAGCGGGAGTGATACGCAGTATTTT
.	TRBD2	TRBV7-9	TRBJ2-2	CASSFPSGGLAGGELFF	TGTGCCAGCAGCTTCCCATCCGGGGGACTAGCGGGAGGGGAGCTGTTTTTT
.	.	TRBV6-5	TRBJ1-2	CASSYAGYGYTF	TGTGCCAGCAGTTACGCAGGGTATGGCTACACCTTC
.	.	TRBV6-1	TRBJ2-6	CASSEARGGANVLTF	TGTGCCAGCAGTGAAGCCCGGGGTGGGGCCAACGTCCTGACTTTC
.	.	TRBV13	TRBJ1-1	CASSLRGTEAFF	TGTGCCAGCAGCTTAAGGGGCACTGAAGCTTTCTTT
.	TRBD2	TRBV11-2	TRBJ2-1	CASRLLAGGSPGHEQFF	TGTGCCAGCAGACTCCTAGCGGGAGGCTCCCCGGGTCATGAGCAGTTCTTC
.	.	TRBV9	TRBJ1-2	CASSVGAGSLDGYTF	TGTGCCAGCAGCGTGGGGGCGGGCTCTCTCGATGGCTACACCTTC
.	.	TRBV5-1	TRBJ2-5	CASSFGGRETQYF	TGCGCCAGCAGCTTCGGGGGTCGGGAGACCCAGTACTTC
.	TRBD1	TRBV19	TRBJ1-2	CASSIGTGVTGYTF	TGTGCCAGTAGTATAGGGACAGGGGTCACTGGCTACACCTTC
.	.	TRBV5-1	TRBJ2-7	CASSRPQEVEQYF	TGCGCCAGCAGCCGCCCCCAGGAGGTCGAGCAGTACTTC
.	.	TRBV6-1	TRBJ2-7	CASSERPAPYEQYF	TGTGCCAGCAGTGAGAGGCCAGCCCCCTACGAGCAGTACTTC
.	.	TRBV19	TRBJ1-4	CASSTGGASLANEKLFF	TGTGCCAGTAGTACTGGGGGGGCATCTTTAGCTAATGAAAAACTGTTTTTT
.	TRBD1	TRBV5-1	TRBJ1-5	CASSPTGAGNQPQHF	TGCGCCAGCAGCCCGACAGGGGCGGGCAATCAGCCCCAGCATTTT
.	.	TRBV30	TRBJ1-1	CAWSPHYTEAFF	TGTGCCTGGAGTCCCCATTACACTGAAGCTTTCTTT
.	.	TRBV10-1	TRBJ1-2	CASKQPGGEYGYTF	TGCGCCAGTAAACAACCCGGGGGAGAATATGGCTACACCTTC
.	.	TRBV6-6	TRBJ1-3	CATQPQGSGNTIYF	TGTGCCACCCAACCTCAGGGTTCCGGAAACACCATATATTTT
.	.	TRBV27	TRBJ1-1	CASSPTVRALSNTEAFF	TGTGCCAGCAGTCCGACAGTTAGAGCCCTTTCGAACACTGAAGCTTTCTTT
.	.	TRBV29-1	TRBJ1-2	CSGRVDGRYTF	TGCAGCGGGCGGGTAGATGGGCGGTACACCTTC
.	TRBD2	TRBV9	TRBJ2-7	CASEDREGSGQYF	TGTGCCAGCGAAGACCGGGAGGGTTCTGGGCAGTACTTC
.	.	TRBV6-6	TRBJ2-3	CASSYSGPTGDTQYF	TGTGCCAGCAGTTACTCCGGTCCGACAGGAGATACGCAGTATTTT
.	.	TRBV7-6	TRBJ1-5	CASSPSTGSEQPQHF	TGTGCCAGCAGCCCCTCTACAGGTTCCGAACAGCCCCAGCATTTT
.	TRBD1	TRBV7-9	TRBJ2-7	CASSPLGTGGAEQYF	TGTGCCAGCAGCCCGCTCGGGACAGGGGGCGCCGAGCAGTACTTC
.	TRBD2	TRBV30	TRBJ2-3	CAWSPSGGTDTQYF	TGTGCCTGGAGTCCTAGCGGGGGCACAGATACGCAGTATTTT
.	TRBD2	TRBV15	TRBJ2-1	CATSRDPSGGVDEQFF	TGTGCCACCAGCAGAGATCCTAGCGGGGGTGTCGATGAGCAGTTCTTC
.	TRBD1	TRBV4-2	TRBJ2-2	CASSQWLQGIGELFF	TGTGCCAGCAGCCAATGGCTACAGGGGATCGGGGAGCTGTTTTTT
few	TRBD1	TRBV2	TRBJ1-4	CASSGTGEKLFF	TGTGCCAGCAGTGGGACAGGGGAAAAACTGTTTTTT
.	.	TRBV28	TRBJ1-2	CASSLSSNYGYTF	TGTGCCAGCAGTTTATCCTCTAACTATGGCTACACCTTC
.	TRBD1	TRBV30	TRBJ2-3	CACRQGSGTDTQYF	TGTGCCTGCCGACAGGGGAGTGGCACAGATACGCAGTATTTT
once	TRBD2	TRBV30	TRBJ2-7	CAWSGTTGGGPEQYF	TGTGCCTGGAGTGGTACGACGGGGGGGGGTCCCGAGCAGTACTTC
.	TRBD1	TRBV5-1	TRBJ2-2	CASSFDRGTGELFF	TGCGCCAGCAGCTTCGACAGGGGGACCGGGGAGCTGTTTTTT
.	TRBD1	TRBV9	TRBJ1-1	CASSATGTGGTEAFF	TGTGCCAGCAGCGCTACCGGGACAGGTGGGACTGAAGCTTTCTTT
.	.	TRBV4-2	TRBJ1-5	CASTVAEGQPQHF	TGTGCCAGCACCGTGGCTGAGGGTCAGCCCCAGCATTTT
.	.	TRBV11-2	TRBJ2-7	CASSLRVPGDLFYEQYF	TGTGCCAGCAGCTTAAGGGTCCCGGGGGACCTCTTTTACGAGCAGTACTTC
.	.	TRBV7-2	TRBJ2-5	CASSFYGRSVGETQYF	TGTGCCAGCAGCTTTTACGGCCGAAGCGTCGGCGAGACCCAGTACTTC
.	.	TRBV5-6	TRBJ2-7	CASSFMGSSSDEQYF	TGTGCCAGCAGCTTTATGGGGAGTTCGTCTGACGAGCAGTACTTC
once	.	TRBV7-9	TRBJ2-2	CASSLPLLANTGELFF	TGTGCCAGCAGCCTCCCCCTGCTAGCGAACACCGGGGAGCTGTTTTTT
.	TRBD2	TRBV28	TRBJ2-1	CASSPGLGGEFF	TGTGCCAGCAGCCCCGGACTAGGCGGGGAGTTCTTC
.	TRBD2	TRBV28	TRBJ2-7	CASTLGLAGDLPYEQYF	TGTGCCAGCACCCTAGGACTAGCGGGAGATTTACCTTACGAGCAGTACTTC
.	TRBD1	TRBV6-1	TRBJ2-2	CASSDEQGADGELFF	TGTGCCAGCAGTGATGAACAGGGGGCAGACGGGGAGCTGTTTTTT
.	.	TRBV2	TRBJ2-7	CASSEYREQYF	TGTGCCAGCAGTGAATACCGGGAGCAGTACTTC
.	.	TRBV10-1	TRBJ2-4	CASLNGVEAKNIQYF	TGCGCCAGCTTAAACGGGGTAGAAGCCAAAAACATTCAGTACTTC
once	.	TRBV28	TRBJ2-3	CASSLGPGRTDTQYF	TGTGCCAGCAGTTTAGGCCCCGGGAGAACAGATACGCAGTATTTT
.	TRBD2	TRBV4-1	TRBJ2-1	CASSHPRTSGGQNNEQFF	TGCGCCAGCAGCCACCCTCGGACTAGCGGGGGGCAAAACAATGAGCAGTTCTTC
.	TRBD1	TRBV7-9	TRBJ2-1	CASSLAQGVNNEQFF	TGTGCCAGCAGTTTGGCACAGGGGGTTAACAATGAGCAGTTCTTC
.	TRBD1	TRBV10-3	TRBJ1-2	CAISESGQGSYTF	TGTGCCATCAGTGAGTCGGGACAGGGAAGCTACACCTTC
.	TRBD1	TRBV6-1	TRBJ1-5	CASSEIAVQGIEYQPQHF	TGTGCCAGCAGTGAAATCGCCGTACAGGGGATCGAATATCAGCCCCAGCATTTT